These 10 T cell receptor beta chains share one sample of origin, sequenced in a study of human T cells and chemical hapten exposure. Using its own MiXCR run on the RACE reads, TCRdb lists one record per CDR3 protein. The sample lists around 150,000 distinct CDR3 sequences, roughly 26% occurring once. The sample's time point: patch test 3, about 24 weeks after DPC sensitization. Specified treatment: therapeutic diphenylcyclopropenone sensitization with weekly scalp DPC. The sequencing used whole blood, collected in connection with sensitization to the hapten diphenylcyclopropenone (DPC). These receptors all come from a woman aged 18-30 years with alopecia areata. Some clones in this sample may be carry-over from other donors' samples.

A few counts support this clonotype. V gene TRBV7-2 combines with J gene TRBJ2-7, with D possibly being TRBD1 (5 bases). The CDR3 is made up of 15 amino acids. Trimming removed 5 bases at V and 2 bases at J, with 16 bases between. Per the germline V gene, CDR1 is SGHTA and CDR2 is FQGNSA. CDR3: CASSTRGADAYEQYF. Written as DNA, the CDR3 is TGTGCCAGCAGCACACGTGGGGCGGACGCCTACGAGCAGTACTTC.

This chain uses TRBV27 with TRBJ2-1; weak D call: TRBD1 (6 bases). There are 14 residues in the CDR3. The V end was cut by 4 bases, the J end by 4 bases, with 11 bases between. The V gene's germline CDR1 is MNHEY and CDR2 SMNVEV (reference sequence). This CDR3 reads CASSYGTYYNEQFF. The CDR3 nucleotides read TGTGCCAGCAGTTATGGGACATATTACAATGAGCAGTTCTTC.

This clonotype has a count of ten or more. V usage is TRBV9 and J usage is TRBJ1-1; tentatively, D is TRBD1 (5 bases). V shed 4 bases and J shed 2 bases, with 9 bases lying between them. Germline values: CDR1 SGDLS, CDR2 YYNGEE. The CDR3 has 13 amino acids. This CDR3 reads CASSLGENTEAFF. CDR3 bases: TGTGCCAGCAGCTTAGGGGAAAACACTGAAGCTTTCTTT.

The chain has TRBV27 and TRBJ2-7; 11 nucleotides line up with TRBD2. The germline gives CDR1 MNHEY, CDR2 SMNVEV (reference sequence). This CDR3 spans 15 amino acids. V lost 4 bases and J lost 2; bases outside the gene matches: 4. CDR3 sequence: CASSSLAGGAYEQYF. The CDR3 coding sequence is TGTGCCAGCAGTTCTCTAGCGGGAGGAGCCTACGAGCAGTACTTC.

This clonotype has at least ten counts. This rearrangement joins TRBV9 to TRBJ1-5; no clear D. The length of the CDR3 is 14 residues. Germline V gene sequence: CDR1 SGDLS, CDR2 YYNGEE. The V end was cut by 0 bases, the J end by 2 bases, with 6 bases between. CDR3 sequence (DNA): TGTGCCAGCAGCGTAGGAAGCGGCAATCAGCCCCAGCATTTT. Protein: CASSVGSGNQPQHF.

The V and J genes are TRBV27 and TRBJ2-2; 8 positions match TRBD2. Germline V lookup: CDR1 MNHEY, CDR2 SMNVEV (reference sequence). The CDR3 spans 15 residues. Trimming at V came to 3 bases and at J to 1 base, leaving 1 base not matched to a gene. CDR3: CASSFLAGNTGELFF. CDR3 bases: TGTGCCAGCAGTTTCCTAGCGGGGAACACCGGGGAGCTGTTTTTT.

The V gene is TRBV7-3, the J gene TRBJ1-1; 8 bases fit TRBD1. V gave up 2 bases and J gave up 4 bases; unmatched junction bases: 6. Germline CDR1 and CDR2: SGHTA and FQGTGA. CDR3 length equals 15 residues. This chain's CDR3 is CASSLSGGAGTEAFF. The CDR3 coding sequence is TGTGCCAGCAGCTTATCAGGGGGCGCCGGCACTGAAGCTTTCTTT. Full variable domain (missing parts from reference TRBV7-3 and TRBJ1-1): GAGVSQTPSNKVTEKGKYVELRCDPISGHTALYWYRQSLGQGPEFLIYFQGTGAADDSGLPNDRFFAVRPEGSVSTLKIQRTERGDSAVYLCASSLSGGAGTEAFFGQGTRLTVV.

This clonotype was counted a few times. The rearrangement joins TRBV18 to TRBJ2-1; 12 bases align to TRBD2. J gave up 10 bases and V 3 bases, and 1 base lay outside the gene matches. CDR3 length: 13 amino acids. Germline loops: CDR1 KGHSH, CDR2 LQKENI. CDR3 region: CASSPGLAGEQFF. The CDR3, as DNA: TGTGCCAGCTCACCCGGACTAGCGGGGGAGCAGTTCTTC.

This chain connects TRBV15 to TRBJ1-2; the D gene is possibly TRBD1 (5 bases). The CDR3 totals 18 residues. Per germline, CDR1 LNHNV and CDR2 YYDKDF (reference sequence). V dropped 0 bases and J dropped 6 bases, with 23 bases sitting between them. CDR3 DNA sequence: TGTGCCACCAGCAGAGAAATTGGAACAGGAGGTTCTCTCCATGGCTACACCTTC. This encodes CATSREIGTGGSLHGYTF.

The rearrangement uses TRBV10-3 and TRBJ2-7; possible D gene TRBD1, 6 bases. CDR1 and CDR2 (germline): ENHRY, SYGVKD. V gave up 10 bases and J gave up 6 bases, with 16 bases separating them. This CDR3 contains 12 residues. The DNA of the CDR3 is TGTGCCACCGAAAACAGGGACGGCGAGCAGTACTTC. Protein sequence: CATENRDGEQYF.